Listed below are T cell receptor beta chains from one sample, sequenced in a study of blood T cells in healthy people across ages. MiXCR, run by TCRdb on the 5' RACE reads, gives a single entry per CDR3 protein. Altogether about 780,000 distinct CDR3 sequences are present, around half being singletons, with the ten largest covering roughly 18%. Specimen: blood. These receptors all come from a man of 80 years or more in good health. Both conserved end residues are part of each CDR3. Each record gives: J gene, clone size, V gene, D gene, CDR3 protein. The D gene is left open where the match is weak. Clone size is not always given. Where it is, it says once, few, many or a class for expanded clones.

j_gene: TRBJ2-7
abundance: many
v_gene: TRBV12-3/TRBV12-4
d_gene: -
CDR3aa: CASSFGVKYEQYF

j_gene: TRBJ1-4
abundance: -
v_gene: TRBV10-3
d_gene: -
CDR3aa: CATRTDYSQGNEKLFF

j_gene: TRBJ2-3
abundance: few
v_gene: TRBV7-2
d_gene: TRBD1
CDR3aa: CASSLRTGGGSTDTQYF

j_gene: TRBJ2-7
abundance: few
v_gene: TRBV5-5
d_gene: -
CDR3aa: CASSGSESRPRSYEQYF

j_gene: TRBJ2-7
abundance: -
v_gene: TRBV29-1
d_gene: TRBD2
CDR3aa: CSVHTSDYNEQYF

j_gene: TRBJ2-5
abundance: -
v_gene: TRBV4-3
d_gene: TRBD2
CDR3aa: CASSRWTSGQETQYF

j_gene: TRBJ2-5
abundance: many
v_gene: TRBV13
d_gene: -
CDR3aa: CASSPSGGALGKQYF

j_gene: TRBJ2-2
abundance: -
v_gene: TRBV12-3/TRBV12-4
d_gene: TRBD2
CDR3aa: CASTGRSTGELFF

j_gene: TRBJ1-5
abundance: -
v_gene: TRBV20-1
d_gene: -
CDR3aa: CSAAQSGERQPQHF

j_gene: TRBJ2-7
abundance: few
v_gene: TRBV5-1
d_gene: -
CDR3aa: CATRLTAGASEQYF

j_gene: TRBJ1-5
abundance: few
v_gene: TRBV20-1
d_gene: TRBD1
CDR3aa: CSAGGTGRNQPQHF

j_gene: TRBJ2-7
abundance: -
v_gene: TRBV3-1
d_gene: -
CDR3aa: CASSPGPAYEQYF

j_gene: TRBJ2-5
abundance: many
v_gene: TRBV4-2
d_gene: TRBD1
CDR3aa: CASSQEDRGETQYF

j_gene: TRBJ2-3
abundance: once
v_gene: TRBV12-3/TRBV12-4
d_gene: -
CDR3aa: CASSLYHRDTQYF

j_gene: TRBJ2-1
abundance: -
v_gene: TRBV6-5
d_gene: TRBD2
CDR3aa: CASSYISGRAGDEQFF

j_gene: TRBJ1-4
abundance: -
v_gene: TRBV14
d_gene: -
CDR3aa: CASRQASEKLFF

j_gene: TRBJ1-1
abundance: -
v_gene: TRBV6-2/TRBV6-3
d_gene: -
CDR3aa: CASWTVTTFEAFF

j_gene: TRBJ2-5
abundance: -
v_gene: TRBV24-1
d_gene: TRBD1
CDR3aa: CATATGEETQYF

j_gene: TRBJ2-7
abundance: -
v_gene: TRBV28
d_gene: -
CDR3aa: CASSFAVSSYEQYF

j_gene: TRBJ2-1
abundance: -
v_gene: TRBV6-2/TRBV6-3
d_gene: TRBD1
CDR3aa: CASSPTGDGRNEQFF

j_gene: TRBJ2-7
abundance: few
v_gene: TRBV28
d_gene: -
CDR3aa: CASSFRRALYEQYF

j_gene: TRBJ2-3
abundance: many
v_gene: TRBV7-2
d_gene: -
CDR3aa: CASSVSTDTQYF

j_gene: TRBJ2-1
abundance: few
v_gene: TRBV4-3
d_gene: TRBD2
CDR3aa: CASSGRAGAGEQFF

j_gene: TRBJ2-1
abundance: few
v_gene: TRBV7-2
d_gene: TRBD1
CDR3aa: CASSLRAGGLDEQFF

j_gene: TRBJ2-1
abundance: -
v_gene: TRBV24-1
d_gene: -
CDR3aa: CATSVPYYNEQFF

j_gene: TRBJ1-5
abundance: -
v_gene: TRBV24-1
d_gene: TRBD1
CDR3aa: CANGTGGGYRGNQPQHF

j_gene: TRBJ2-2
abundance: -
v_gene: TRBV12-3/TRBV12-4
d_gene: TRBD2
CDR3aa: CASNGLAGAGTGELFF

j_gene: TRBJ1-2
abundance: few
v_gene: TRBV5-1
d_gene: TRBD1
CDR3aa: CASSLDGGQESANYGYTF

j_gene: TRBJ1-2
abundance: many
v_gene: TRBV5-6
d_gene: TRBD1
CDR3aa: CASSLRGQAISYGYTF

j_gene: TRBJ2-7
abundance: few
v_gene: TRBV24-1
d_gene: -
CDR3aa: CATSEGGTYEQYF

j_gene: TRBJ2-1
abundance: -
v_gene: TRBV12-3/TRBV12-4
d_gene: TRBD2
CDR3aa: CASSLNGLAGQEQFF

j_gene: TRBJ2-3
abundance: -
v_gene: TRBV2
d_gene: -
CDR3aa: CASMDDMLTDTQYF

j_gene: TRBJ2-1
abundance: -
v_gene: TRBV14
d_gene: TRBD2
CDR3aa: CASSLAGSHREQFF

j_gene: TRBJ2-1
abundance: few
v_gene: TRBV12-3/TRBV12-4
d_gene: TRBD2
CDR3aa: CASSSVYGREVHNEQFF

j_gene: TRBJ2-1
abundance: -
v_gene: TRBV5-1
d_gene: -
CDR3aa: CASSSRDPPYNEQFF

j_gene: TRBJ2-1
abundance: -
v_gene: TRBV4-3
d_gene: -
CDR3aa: CASSQAIVSSYNERFF

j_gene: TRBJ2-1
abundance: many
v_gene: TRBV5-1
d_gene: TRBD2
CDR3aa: CASSTGTSGYNEQFF

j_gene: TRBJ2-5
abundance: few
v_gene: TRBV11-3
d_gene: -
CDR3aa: CASSLGLGQETQYF

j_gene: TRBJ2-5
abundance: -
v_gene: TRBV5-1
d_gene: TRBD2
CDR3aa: CASSPTGTSGRIGQYF

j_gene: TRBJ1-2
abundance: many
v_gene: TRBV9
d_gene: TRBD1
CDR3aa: CASSDLRDRGLHGYTF

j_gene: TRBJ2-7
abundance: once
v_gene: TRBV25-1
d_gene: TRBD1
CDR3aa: CASSDDRGAYEQYF

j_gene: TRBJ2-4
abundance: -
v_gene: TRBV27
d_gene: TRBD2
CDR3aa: CASSFGVAGRRNKNIQYF

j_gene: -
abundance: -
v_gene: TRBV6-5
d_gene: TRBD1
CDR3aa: CASKRGGNEQYF

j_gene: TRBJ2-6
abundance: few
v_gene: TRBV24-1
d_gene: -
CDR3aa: CATGRTGISGANVLTF

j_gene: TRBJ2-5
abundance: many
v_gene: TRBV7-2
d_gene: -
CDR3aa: CASSLYQSQETQYF

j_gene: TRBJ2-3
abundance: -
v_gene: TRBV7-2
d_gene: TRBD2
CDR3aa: CASSLDSGASTDTQYF

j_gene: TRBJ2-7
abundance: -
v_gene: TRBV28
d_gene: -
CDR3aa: CASSLLQDPPYEQYF

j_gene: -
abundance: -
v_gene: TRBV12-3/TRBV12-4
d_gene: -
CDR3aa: CASSFLTGTSYNEQYF

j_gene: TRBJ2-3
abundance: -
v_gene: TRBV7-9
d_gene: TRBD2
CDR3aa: CASSLFLAGDADTQYF

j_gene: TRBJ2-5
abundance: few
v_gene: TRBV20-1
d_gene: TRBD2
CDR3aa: CSASTPGGDLRTQYF

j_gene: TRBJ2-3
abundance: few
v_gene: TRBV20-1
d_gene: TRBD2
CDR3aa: CSARDPLAAPRPTTDTQYF